The source of this T cell receptor beta chain is a study of cytomegalovirus exposure and HLA in healthy donors. Overall study context: Out of 170 million or so T cells, an earlier analysis found over 90 million unique TCR beta sequences in total.

Broader study findings: Clonal expansion, a later analysis showed, was greater in HLA-associated TCR beta chains than in equally common others. V- and J-gene trimming in TCR beta was tied to a missense DCLRE1C variant by an analysis performed later. In a later analysis, an Asian-associated ancestry cluster reportedly showed fewer N-insertions than the 666-donor mean.

As regards this clone: Its antigen is not known.

It was with 60 Vbeta and 13 Jbeta primers that the PCR ran. The data were produced by immunoSEQ multiplex PCR, yet TCRdb's version contains in-frame clones alone and is incomplete. The sample has 100,000 to 150,000 clones; 80% to 85% are singletons. Germline CDR1 SEHNR, CDR2 FQNEAQ (reference sequence). The CDR3 extends over 16 amino acids. Between the trimmed V and J ends, which lost 1 base and 4 bases, there was a span of 17 bases. What was sequenced was PBMCs. The V and J genes are TRBV7-9 and TRBJ2-7, with D perhaps matching TRBD1 (5 bases). The clonotype was recovered from a woman aged 25 to 39 in good health and CMV-seronegative. As DNA, the CDR3 is TGTGCCAGCAGCTTAGAGATGTTCGCAGGGCAATACGAGCAGTACTTC. Amino acids: CASSLEMFAGQYEQYF.